The subject of this entry is one T cell receptor (beta chain). Measured with immunoSEQ multiplex PCR; TCRdb has only the in-frame clones, and not every one. The table shows approximately 290,000 clones, with roughly 86% occurring only once. The Seattle patients joined while their infection was active and were tracked longitudinally afterward. The germline V gene encodes CDR1 MGHDK and CDR2 SYGVNS. J was trimmed by 0 bases and V by 4 bases; bases with no gene match: 3. The CDR3 has 17 residues. These data are taken from a study of blood T cell repertoires in COVID-19. Study context: The United States, Italy and Spain provided the acute and convalescent COVID-19 samples.

Sequenced sample: peripheral blood. The sequence derives from a woman aged 30 to 39 with COVID-19, enrolled during active disease. The chain has TRBV25-1 and TRBJ2-6; 10 positions agree with TRBD1. DNA of the CDR3: TGTGCCAGCAGTGGGGGACAGGGGAACTCTGGGGCCAACGTCCTGACTTTC. This codes for CASSGGQGNSGANVLTF. Complete variable domain (other parts from reference TRBV25-1 and TRBJ2-6): EADIYQTPRYLVIGTGKKITLECSQTMGHDKMYWYQQDPGMELHLIHYSYGVNSTEKGDLSSESTVSRIRTEHFPLTLESARPSHTSQYLCASSGGQGNSGANVLTFGAGSRLTVL.